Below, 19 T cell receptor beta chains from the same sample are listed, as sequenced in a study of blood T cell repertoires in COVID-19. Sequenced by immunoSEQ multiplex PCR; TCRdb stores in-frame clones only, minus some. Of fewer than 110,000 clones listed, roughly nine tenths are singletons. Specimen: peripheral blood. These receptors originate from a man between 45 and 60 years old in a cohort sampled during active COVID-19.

The CDR3 DNA follows: TGTGCCAGCAGCTTAGGGTGGACTAGCGGGCACAATGAGCAGTTCTTC. Its translation: CASSLGWTSGHNEQFF. The rearrangement uses TRBV7-8 and TRBJ2-1, with TRBD2 identical over 11 bases. V lost 1 base and J lost 5; bases outside the gene matches: 4. Per germline, CDR1 SGHVS and CDR2 FQNEAQ. The CDR3 consists of 16 residues.

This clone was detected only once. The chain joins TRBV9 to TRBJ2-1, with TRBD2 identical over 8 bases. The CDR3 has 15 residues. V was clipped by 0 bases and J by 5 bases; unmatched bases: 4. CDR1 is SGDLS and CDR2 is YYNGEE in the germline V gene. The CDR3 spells CASSVASGLNNEQFF. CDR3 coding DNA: TGTGCCAGCAGCGTAGCTAGCGGGCTCAACAATGAGCAGTTCTTC.

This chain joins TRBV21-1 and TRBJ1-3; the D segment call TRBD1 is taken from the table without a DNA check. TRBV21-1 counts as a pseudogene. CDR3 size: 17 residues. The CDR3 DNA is TGTGCCAGCAGCCTTAGGACAGGGGATTTTTCTGGAAACACCATATATTTT. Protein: CASSLRTGDFSGNTIYF.

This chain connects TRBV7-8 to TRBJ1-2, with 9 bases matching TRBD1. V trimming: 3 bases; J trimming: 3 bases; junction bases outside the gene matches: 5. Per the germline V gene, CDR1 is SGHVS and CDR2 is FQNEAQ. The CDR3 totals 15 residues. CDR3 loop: CASSFGTGKDYGYTF. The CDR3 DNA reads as TGTGCCAGCAGCTTCGGGACAGGGAAGGACTATGGCTACACCTTC.

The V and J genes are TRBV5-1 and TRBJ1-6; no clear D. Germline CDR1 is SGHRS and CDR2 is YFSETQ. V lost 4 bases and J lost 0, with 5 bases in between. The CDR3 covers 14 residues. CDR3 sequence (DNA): TGCGCCAGCAGCGGGAGCTCCTATAATTCACCCCTCCACTTT. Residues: CASSGSSYNSPLHF.

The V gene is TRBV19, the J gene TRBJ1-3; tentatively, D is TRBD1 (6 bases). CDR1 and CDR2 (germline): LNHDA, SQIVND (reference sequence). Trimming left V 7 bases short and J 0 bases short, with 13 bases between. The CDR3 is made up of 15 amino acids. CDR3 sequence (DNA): TGTGCCAGTACGAGACAGGCGGCCTCTGGAAACACCATATATTTT. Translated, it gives CASTRQAASGNTIYF. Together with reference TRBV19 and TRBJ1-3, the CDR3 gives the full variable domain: DGGITQSPKYLFRKEGQNVTLSCEQNLNHDAMYWYRQDPGQGLRLIYYSQIVNDFQKGDIAEGYSVSREKKESFPLTVTSAQKNPTAFYLCASTRQAASGNTIYFGEGSWLTVV.

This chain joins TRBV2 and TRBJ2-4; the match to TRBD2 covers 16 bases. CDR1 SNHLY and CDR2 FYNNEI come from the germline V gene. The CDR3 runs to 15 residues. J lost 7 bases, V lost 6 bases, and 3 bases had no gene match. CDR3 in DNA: TGTGCCAGCAGCGTGGGACTAGCGGGGGGGAACATTCAGTACTTC. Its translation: CASSVGLAGGNIQYF.

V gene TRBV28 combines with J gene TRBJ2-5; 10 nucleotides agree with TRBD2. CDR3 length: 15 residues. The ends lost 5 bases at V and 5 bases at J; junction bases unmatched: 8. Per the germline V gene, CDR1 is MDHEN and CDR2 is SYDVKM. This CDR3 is CASSIQRGGRETQYF. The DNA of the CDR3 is TGTGCCAGCAGTATACAGCGGGGGGGACGGGAGACCCAGTACTTC.

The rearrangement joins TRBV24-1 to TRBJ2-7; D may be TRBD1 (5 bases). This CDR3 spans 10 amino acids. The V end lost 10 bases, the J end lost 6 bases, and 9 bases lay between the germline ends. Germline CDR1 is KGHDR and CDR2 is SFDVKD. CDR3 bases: TGTGCCACGGCAGGGTCCGAGCAGTACTTC. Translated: CATAGSEQYF.

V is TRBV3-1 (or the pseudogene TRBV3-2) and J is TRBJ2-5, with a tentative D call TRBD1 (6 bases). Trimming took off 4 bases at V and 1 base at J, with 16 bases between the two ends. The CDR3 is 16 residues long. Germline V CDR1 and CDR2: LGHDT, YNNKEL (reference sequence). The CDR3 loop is CASSPRRTDSQETQYF. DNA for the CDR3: TGTGCCAGCAGCCCACGCAGAACGGACAGCCAAGAGACCCAGTACTTC.

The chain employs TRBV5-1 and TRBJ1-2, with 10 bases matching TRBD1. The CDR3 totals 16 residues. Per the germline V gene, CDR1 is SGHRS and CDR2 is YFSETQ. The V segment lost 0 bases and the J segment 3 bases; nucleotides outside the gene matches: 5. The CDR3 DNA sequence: TGCGCCAGCAGCTTGGAGACAGGGGGCGTCGACTATGGCTACACCTTC. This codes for CASSLETGGVDYGYTF.

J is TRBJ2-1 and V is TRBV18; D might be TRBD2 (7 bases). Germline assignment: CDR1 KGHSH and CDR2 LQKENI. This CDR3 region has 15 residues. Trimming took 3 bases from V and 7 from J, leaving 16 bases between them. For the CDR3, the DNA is TGTGCCAGCTCACCGAGGGGGGGCCTGATGAATGAGCAGTTCTTC. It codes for CASSPRGGLMNEQFF.

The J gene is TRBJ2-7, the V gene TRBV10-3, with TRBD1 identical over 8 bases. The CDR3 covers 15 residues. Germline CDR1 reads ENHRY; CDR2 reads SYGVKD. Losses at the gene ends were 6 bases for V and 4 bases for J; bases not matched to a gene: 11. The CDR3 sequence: CAISDGTGGGYEQYF. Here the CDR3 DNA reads TGTGCCATCAGCGACGGGACAGGTGGGGGATACGAGCAGTACTTC.

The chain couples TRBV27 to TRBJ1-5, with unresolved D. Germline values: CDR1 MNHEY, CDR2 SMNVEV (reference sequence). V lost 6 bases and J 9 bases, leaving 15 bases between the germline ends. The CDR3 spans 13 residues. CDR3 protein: CASSGYPAGPQHF. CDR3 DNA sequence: TGTGCCAGCAGCGGATACCCGGCGGGGCCCCAGCATTTT.

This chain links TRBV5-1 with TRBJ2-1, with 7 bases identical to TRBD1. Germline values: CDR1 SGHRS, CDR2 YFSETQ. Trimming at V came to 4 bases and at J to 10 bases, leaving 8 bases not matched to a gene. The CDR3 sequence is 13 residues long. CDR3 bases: TGCGCCAGCAGCCCAGGGACAGATCGGGAGCAGTTCTTC. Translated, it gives CASSPGTDREQFF.

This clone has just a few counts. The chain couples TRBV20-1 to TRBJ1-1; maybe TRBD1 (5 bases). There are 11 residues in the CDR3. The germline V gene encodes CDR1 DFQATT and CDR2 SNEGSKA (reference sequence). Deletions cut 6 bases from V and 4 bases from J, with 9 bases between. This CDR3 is CSARASTEAFF. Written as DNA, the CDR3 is TGCAGTGCCAGGGCGAGCACTGAAGCTTTCTTT.

The CDR3 loop is CASSSRGGSDPFGYTF. CDR3 coding DNA: TGTGCCAGCAGCTCCCGGGGGGGATCAGACCCTTTTGGCTACACCTTC. The chain uses TRBV7-2 and TRBJ1-2, with D possibly being TRBD1 (5 bases). Germline loops: CDR1 SGHTA, CDR2 FQGNSA. Trimming removed 4 bases at V and 7 bases at J, with 22 bases between. This CDR3 region has 16 residues.

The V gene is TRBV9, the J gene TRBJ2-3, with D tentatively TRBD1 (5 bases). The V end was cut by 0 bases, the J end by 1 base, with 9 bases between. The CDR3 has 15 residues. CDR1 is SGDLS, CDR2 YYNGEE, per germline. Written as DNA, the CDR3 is TGTGCCAGCAGCGTAGAGGGGCAGGGCACAGATACGCAGTATTTT. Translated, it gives CASSVEGQGTDTQYF.

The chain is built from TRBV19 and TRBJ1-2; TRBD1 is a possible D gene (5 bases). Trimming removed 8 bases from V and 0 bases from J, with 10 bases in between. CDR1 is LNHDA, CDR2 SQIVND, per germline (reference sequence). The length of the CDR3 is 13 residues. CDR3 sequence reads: CASADSSNYGYTF. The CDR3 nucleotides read TGTGCCAGTGCTGACAGCTCTAACTATGGCTACACCTTC.